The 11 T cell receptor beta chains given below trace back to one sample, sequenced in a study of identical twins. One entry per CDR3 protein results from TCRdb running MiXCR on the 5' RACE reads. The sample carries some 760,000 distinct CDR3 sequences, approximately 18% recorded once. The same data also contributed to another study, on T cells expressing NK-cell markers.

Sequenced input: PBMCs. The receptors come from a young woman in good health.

CDR3 nucleotide sequence: TGTGCCAGCAGTTTTGGCGGACTCAGTGGAGCTTTCTTT. Protein: CASSFGGLSGAFF. The chain combines TRBV12-3 or TRBV12-4 with TRBJ1-1, with no clear D. The V gene lost 3 bases and the J gene lost 10 bases, with 15 bases spanning the gap. This CDR3 is built from 13 residues.

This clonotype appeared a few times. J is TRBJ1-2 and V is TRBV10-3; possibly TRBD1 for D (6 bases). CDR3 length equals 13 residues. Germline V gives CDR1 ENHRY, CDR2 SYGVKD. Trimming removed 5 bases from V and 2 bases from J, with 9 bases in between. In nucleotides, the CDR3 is TGTGCCATCAGTACAGGGTTCAACTATGGCTACACCTTC. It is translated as CAISTGFNYGYTF.

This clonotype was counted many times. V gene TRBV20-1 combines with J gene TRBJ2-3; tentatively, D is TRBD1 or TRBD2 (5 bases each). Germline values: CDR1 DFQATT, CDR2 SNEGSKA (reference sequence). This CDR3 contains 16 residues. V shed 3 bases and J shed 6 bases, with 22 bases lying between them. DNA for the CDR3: TGCAGTGCTAGTGACTCCTATTTCCCCGGGACCGATACGCAGTATTTT. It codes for CSASDSYFPGTDTQYF.

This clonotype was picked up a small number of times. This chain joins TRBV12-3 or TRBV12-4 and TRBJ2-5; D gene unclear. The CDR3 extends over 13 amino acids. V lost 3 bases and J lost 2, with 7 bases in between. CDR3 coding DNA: TGTGCCAGCAGTTTGCGATTTCAAGAGACCCAGTACTTC. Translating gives CASSLRFQETQYF.

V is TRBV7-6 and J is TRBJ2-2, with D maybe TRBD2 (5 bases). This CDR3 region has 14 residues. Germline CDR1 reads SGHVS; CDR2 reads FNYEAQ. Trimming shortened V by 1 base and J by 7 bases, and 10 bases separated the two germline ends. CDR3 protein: CASSLVLEGGELFF. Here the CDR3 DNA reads TGTGCCAGCAGCTTAGTCCTTGAGGGCGGGGAGCTGTTTTTT.

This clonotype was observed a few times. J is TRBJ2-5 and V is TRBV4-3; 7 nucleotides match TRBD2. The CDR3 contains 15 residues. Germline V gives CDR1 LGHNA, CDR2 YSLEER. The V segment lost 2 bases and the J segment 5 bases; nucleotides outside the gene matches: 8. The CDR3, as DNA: TGCGCCAGCAGCCAACTGTGGGGAGCGGGGGAGACCCAGTACTTC. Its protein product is CASSQLWGAGETQYF.

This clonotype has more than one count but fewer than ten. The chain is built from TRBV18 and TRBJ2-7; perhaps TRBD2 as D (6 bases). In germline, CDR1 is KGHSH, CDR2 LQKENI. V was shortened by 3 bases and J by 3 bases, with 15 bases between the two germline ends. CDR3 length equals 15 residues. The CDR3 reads CASSPGGMILYEQYF. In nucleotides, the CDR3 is TGTGCCAGCTCACCGGGGGGTATGATACTCTACGAGCAGTACTTC.

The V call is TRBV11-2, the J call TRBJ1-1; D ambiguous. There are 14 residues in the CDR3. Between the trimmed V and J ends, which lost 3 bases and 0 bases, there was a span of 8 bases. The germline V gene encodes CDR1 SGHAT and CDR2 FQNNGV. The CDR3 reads CASSFQLMNTEAFF. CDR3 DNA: TGTGCCAGCAGCTTCCAGCTCATGAACACTGAAGCTTTCTTT.

The CDR3 nucleotides read TGTGCTAGTGCCCTGTTTGAGCAGTTCTTC. Amino acid sequence: CASALFEQFF. The rearrangement joins TRBV12-5 to TRBJ2-1; D is ambiguous. The length of the CDR3 is 10 residues. V lost 7 bases and J 9 bases, leaving 7 bases between the germline ends. Germline CDR1 LGHNT, CDR2 FRNRAP.

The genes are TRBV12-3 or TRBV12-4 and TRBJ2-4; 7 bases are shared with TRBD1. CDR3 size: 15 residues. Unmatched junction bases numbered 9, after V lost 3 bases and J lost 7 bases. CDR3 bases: TGTGCCAGCAGTTTTAACAGGGGTTTCTCCAACATTCAGTACTTC. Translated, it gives CASSFNRGFSNIQYF.

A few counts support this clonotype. The CDR3 DNA reads TGTGCCATCAGCGGGTCGGGGCTCACCCAAGAGACCCAGTACTTC. It codes for CAISGSGLTQETQYF. The chain employs TRBV10-3 and TRBJ2-5; the D call may be TRBD1 or TRBD2 (5 bases each). The V end lost 6 bases, the J end lost 1 base, and 15 bases lay between the germline ends. From germline, CDR1 is ENHRY and CDR2 SYGVKD. This CDR3 contains 15 residues.